The rows below give T cell receptor beta chains drawn from one sample of a study of T-cell memory formation after mild COVID-19. TCRdb re-called the 5' RACE reads with MiXCR, one entry per CDR3 protein. This table holds tens of thousands of distinct CDR3 sequences, roughly 12% found once. The sample comprised PBMCs or a T cell subset sorted from them (not recorded which). The source is a man younger than 35 who had mild COVID-19 (a few samples of this study predate the infection). Cell type and time point are not known. The CDR3 runs from the conserved cysteine through the conserved F or W. A D gene is named only where the DNA matches it firmly. Expanded clones get a size class; other rows say once, few or many, or leave the size out.

V gene: TRBV28
D gene: TRBD2
clone size: few
J gene: TRBJ2-1
CDR3 length: 15
CDR3 DNA: TGTGCCAGCAGTTTATCGGGGGCGGGGGGTGATGAGCAGTTCTTC
CDR3 protein: CASSLSGAGGDEQFF

V gene: TRBV6-2/TRBV6-3
D gene: NA
clone size: few
J gene: TRBJ2-7
CDR3 length: 15
CDR3 DNA: TGTGCCAGCAGTTACGCGGACCGCCAGCGGGACGAGCAGTACTTC
CDR3 protein: CASSYADRQRDEQYF

V gene: TRBV29-1
D gene: NA
clone size: few
J gene: TRBJ2-1
CDR3 length: 15
CDR3 DNA: TGCAGCGTTGTCTCGGACGGAGGAACCTACAATGAGCAGTTCTTC
CDR3 protein: CSVVSDGGTYNEQFF

V gene: TRBV29-1
D gene: NA
clone size: many
J gene: TRBJ2-1
CDR3 length: 15
CDR3 DNA: TGCAGCGTTGCCACCGGCGTGGCGTTCTACAATGAGCAGTTCTTC
CDR3 protein: CSVATGVAFYNEQFF

V gene: TRBV5-6
D gene: TRBD1
clone size: NA
J gene: TRBJ1-5
CDR3 length: 15
CDR3 DNA: TGTGCCAGCAGCCGCAGCGGGACAGGGACTCAGCCCCAGCATTTT
CDR3 protein: CASSRSGTGTQPQHF

V gene: TRBV4-3
D gene: TRBD1
clone size: NA
J gene: TRBJ1-1
CDR3 length: 13
CDR3 DNA: TGCGCCAGCAGCCTCAGACAGGGGGGATCGGCTTTCTTT
CDR3 protein: CASSLRQGGSAFF

V gene: TRBV20-1
D gene: TRBD2
clone size: few
J gene: TRBJ2-4
CDR3 length: 15
CDR3 DNA: TGCAGTGCTAGAGCGTCTAGCGGGGACTGGAACATTCAGTACTTC
CDR3 protein: CSARASSGDWNIQYF

V gene: TRBV15
D gene: NA
clone size: few
J gene: TRBJ2-7
CDR3 length: 16
CDR3 DNA: TGTGCCACCAGCAGAAAGAGACTCCCGGACTCCTACGAGCAGTACTTC
CDR3 protein: CATSRKRLPDSYEQYF

V gene: TRBV6-5
D gene: NA
clone size: NA
J gene: TRBJ2-1
CDR3 length: 15
CDR3 DNA: TGTGCCAGCAGTTACTCCAGGTCTCTCTCCAATGAGCAGTTCTTC
CDR3 protein: CASSYSRSLSNEQFF

V gene: TRBV5-1
D gene: TRBD2
clone size: few
J gene: TRBJ2-1
CDR3 length: 14
CDR3 DNA: TGCGCCAGCAGCCGGGGACTAGCCTACAATGAGCAGTTCTTC
CDR3 protein: CASSRGLAYNEQFF

V gene: TRBV13
D gene: NA
clone size: NA
J gene: TRBJ1-4
CDR3 length: 11
CDR3 DNA: TGTGCCAGCAGCTTGGATGAAAAACTGTTTTTT
CDR3 protein: CASSLDEKLFF

V gene: TRBV4-1
D gene: NA
clone size: few
J gene: TRBJ2-2
CDR3 length: 17
CDR3 DNA: TGCGCCAGCAGCCAAGGCCCAGGGACCATCTACACCGGGGAGCTGTTTTTT
CDR3 protein: CASSQGPGTIYTGELFF

V gene: TRBV6-2/TRBV6-3
D gene: TRBD2
clone size: NA
J gene: TRBJ2-5
CDR3 length: 16
CDR3 DNA: TGTGCCAGCAGTTCACTAGCGGGGATACTCCAAGAGACCCAGTACTTC
CDR3 protein: CASSSLAGILQETQYF

V gene: TRBV4-3
D gene: NA
clone size: NA
J gene: TRBJ2-3
CDR3 length: 14
CDR3 DNA: TGCGCCAGCAGCCAACTAGGGGACGCAGATACGCAGTATTTT
CDR3 protein: CASSQLGDADTQYF

V gene: TRBV7-9
D gene: TRBD1
clone size: many
J gene: TRBJ2-7
CDR3 length: 15
CDR3 DNA: TGTGCCAGCAGCGCCCCGACCGGGACAGGGGCCGAGCAGTACTTC
CDR3 protein: CASSAPTGTGAEQYF

V gene: TRBV6-1
D gene: TRBD2
clone size: NA
J gene: TRBJ2-1
CDR3 length: 14
CDR3 DNA: TGTGCCCACGGGGGGGGGAGCTCCTACAATGAGCAGTTCTTC
CDR3 protein: CAHGGGSSYNEQFF

V gene: TRBV6-6
D gene: TRBD1
clone size: few
J gene: TRBJ1-2
CDR3 length: 14
CDR3 DNA: TGTGCCAGCAGTACCCCCGGGACAGAAAATCGCTACACCTTC
CDR3 protein: CASSTPGTENRYTF

V gene: TRBV6-2/TRBV6-3
D gene: NA
clone size: few
J gene: TRBJ2-3
CDR3 length: 12
CDR3 DNA: TGTGCCAGCTCATACCCCACAGATACGCAGTATTTT
CDR3 protein: CASSYPTDTQYF

V gene: TRBV7-9
D gene: NA
clone size: few
J gene: TRBJ1-4
CDR3 length: 14
CDR3 DNA: TGTGCCAGCAGCGGCCGAGGGGGGCAAGAAAAACTGTTTTTT
CDR3 protein: CASSGRGGQEKLFF

V gene: TRBV27
D gene: TRBD1
clone size: NA
J gene: TRBJ2-3
CDR3 length: 14
CDR3 DNA: TGTGCCAGCAGGTCACAGGGGCGTTCAGATACGCAGTATTTT
CDR3 protein: CASRSQGRSDTQYF

V gene: TRBV12-3/TRBV12-4
D gene: TRBD2
clone size: few
J gene: TRBJ2-1
CDR3 length: 15
CDR3 DNA: TGTGCCAGCAGCCAAGGACTAGCGGGGTACAATGAGCAGTTCTTC
CDR3 protein: CASSQGLAGYNEQFF

V gene: TRBV23-1
D gene: NA
clone size: many
J gene: TRBJ1-5
CDR3 length: 16
CDR3 DNA: TGCGCCAGCAGTCACCTGGACCGGAGGGGCAATCAGCCCCAGCATTTT
CDR3 protein: CASSHLDRRGNQPQHF

V gene: TRBV7-2
D gene: NA
clone size: NA
J gene: TRBJ1-2
CDR3 length: 17
CDR3 DNA: TGTGCCAGCAGCCCCGATGGCCAGCTCCTATCGAACTATGGCTACACCTTC
CDR3 protein: CASSPDGQLLSNYGYTF

V gene: TRBV28
D gene: TRBD1
clone size: NA
J gene: TRBJ2-6
CDR3 length: 16
CDR3 DNA: TGTGCCAGCAGTTGGGACAGAAAAACTGGGGCCAACGTCCTGACTTTC
CDR3 protein: CASSWDRKTGANVLTF

V gene: TRBV5-1
D gene: NA
clone size: NA
J gene: TRBJ2-1
CDR3 length: 13
CDR3 DNA: TGCGCCAGCAGCTTCCGGGACTACAATGAGCAGTTCTTC
CDR3 protein: CASSFRDYNEQFF

V gene: TRBV27
D gene: TRBD1
clone size: few
J gene: TRBJ1-6
CDR3 length: 16
CDR3 DNA: TGTGCCAGCAGTCCCTTACTCCGGGACAGGAATTCACCCCTCCACTTT
CDR3 protein: CASSPLLRDRNSPLHF

V gene: TRBV14
D gene: NA
clone size: few
J gene: TRBJ1-3
CDR3 length: 14
CDR3 DNA: TGTGCCAGCAGCCAACAGGCTTATGGAAACACCATATATTTT
CDR3 protein: CASSQQAYGNTIYF

V gene: TRBV7-2
D gene: TRBD2
clone size: many
J gene: TRBJ2-3
CDR3 length: 18
CDR3 DNA: TGTGCCAGCAGCTTTGCGACTAGCGGGGTCCCTGGTGAGGATACGCAGTATTTT
CDR3 protein: CASSFATSGVPGEDTQYF

V gene: TRBV15
D gene: NA
clone size: few
J gene: TRBJ2-5
CDR3 length: 13
CDR3 DNA: TGTGCCACCAGCAGAGGGGGGATGGAGACCCAGTACTTC
CDR3 protein: CATSRGGMETQYF

V gene: TRBV5-6
D gene: TRBD1
clone size: NA
J gene: TRBJ2-1
CDR3 length: 14
CDR3 DNA: TGTGCCAGCCACTCCGGGACAGGGGTCAATGAGCAGTTCTTC
CDR3 protein: CASHSGTGVNEQFF

V gene: TRBV7-9
D gene: NA
clone size: NA
J gene: TRBJ1-5
CDR3 length: 12
CDR3 DNA: TGTGCCAGCAGCTTAGAAGATCAGCCCCAGCATTTT
CDR3 protein: CASSLEDQPQHF

V gene: TRBV9
D gene: NA
clone size: few
J gene: TRBJ2-1
CDR3 length: 15
CDR3 DNA: TGTGCCAGCAGCCTCTCTCAGAGCTCCTACAATGAGCAGTTCTTC
CDR3 protein: CASSLSQSSYNEQFF

V gene: TRBV27
D gene: NA
clone size: NA
J gene: TRBJ2-3
CDR3 length: 15
CDR3 DNA: TGTGCCAGCAGTCCCCTCCCCTATTCAGCAGATACGCAGTATTTT
CDR3 protein: CASSPLPYSADTQYF

V gene: TRBV28
D gene: NA
clone size: few
J gene: TRBJ2-5
CDR3 length: 14
CDR3 DNA: TGTGCCAGCAGCCCCACATCCCCGGGGGAGACCCAGTACTTC
CDR3 protein: CASSPTSPGETQYF

V gene: TRBV6-5
D gene: NA
clone size: NA
J gene: TRBJ2-2
CDR3 length: 14
CDR3 DNA: TGTGCCAGCAGTTACAGACACCCCACCGGGGAGCTGTTTTTT
CDR3 protein: CASSYRHPTGELFF

V gene: TRBV9
D gene: NA
clone size: few
J gene: TRBJ2-5
CDR3 length: 14
CDR3 DNA: TGTGCCAGCAGCGTATGGGGGGCGCGAGAGACCCAGTACTTC
CDR3 protein: CASSVWGARETQYF

V gene: TRBV14
D gene: TRBD1
clone size: few
J gene: TRBJ1-2
CDR3 length: 15
CDR3 DNA: TGTGCCAGCAGCCTGACCGTGGGACAGGGAGAAGGCTACACCTTC
CDR3 protein: CASSLTVGQGEGYTF

V gene: TRBV7-9
D gene: NA
clone size: many
J gene: TRBJ2-3
CDR3 length: 16
CDR3 DNA: TGTGCCAGCAGCCGAGGGGGTCACAGAAACACAGATACGCAGTATTTT
CDR3 protein: CASSRGGHRNTDTQYF

V gene: TRBV4-3
D gene: NA
clone size: few
J gene: TRBJ2-5
CDR3 length: 16
CDR3 DNA: TGCGCCAGCAGCCAAGATGAGGGGATGGCCGGAGTGGCCCAGTACTTC
CDR3 protein: CASSQDEGMAGVAQYF

V gene: TRBV19
D gene: TRBD2
clone size: NA
J gene: TRBJ2-2
CDR3 length: 14
CDR3 DNA: TGTGCCTCCGATGCGGGGGGGGCCACCGGGGAGCTGTTTTTT
CDR3 protein: CASDAGGATGELFF

V gene: TRBV18
D gene: TRBD2
clone size: NA
J gene: TRBJ2-1
CDR3 length: 16
CDR3 DNA: TGTGCCAGCTCACCAAATAGCGGGGGGCCCTCATGGGAGCAGTTCTTC
CDR3 protein: CASSPNSGGPSWEQFF

V gene: TRBV12-3/TRBV12-4
D gene: NA
clone size: NA
J gene: TRBJ1-6
CDR3 length: 16
CDR3 DNA: TGTGCCAGCAGTTCCGTAGGCGGCTCCTATAATTCACCCCTCCACTTT
CDR3 protein: CASSSVGGSYNSPLHF

V gene: TRBV12-3/TRBV12-4
D gene: TRBD2
clone size: NA
J gene: TRBJ2-3
CDR3 length: 17
CDR3 DNA: TGTGCCAGCAGTTCCCCATCTAGCGGGGGGGCCAAAGATACGCAGTATTTT
CDR3 protein: CASSSPSSGGAKDTQYF

V gene: TRBV4-3
D gene: NA
clone size: many
J gene: TRBJ2-3
CDR3 length: 13
CDR3 DNA: TGCGCCAGCAGCCAAGGTGTTGAAGATACGCAGTATTTT
CDR3 protein: CASSQGVEDTQYF

V gene: TRBV11-2
D gene: NA
clone size: NA
J gene: TRBJ2-7
CDR3 length: 15
CDR3 DNA: TGTGCCAGCAGCTTAGGAGGGGTTCCCCTCTACGAGCAGTACTTC
CDR3 protein: CASSLGGVPLYEQYF

V gene: TRBV12-3/TRBV12-4
D gene: TRBD1
clone size: NA
J gene: TRBJ1-1
CDR3 length: 20
CDR3 DNA: TGTGCCAGCAGTTTAGTAGGGCGGAGTAATAGGACAGGACCGAACACTGAAGCTTTCTTT
CDR3 protein: CASSLVGRSNRTGPNTEAFF

V gene: TRBV7-9
D gene: NA
clone size: few
J gene: TRBJ2-1
CDR3 length: 15
CDR3 DNA: TGTGCCACTACCCGGGGAGCCTATATAGGGAATGAGCAGTTCTTC
CDR3 protein: CATTRGAYIGNEQFF

V gene: TRBV6-6
D gene: NA
clone size: few
J gene: TRBJ2-1
CDR3 length: 11
CDR3 DNA: TGTGCCAGCAGTCACATTAATGAGCAGTTCTTC
CDR3 protein: CASSHINEQFF